This TCR beta chain was captured in a study of shared clonotypes between healthy human individuals. CD8 cells regarded as naive lacked CD45RO, were positively chosen for CCR7, and omitted terminally differentiated effector memory CD45RA+ cells. Sequencing was at deep level. How the authors handled the data: Filtering differed because ImmunoSEQ produced junction-only sequences that carried no quality scores. Clones were read by immunoSEQ multiplex PCR, and TCRdb kept only the in-frame ones, dropping some. D and trimming were read from the DNA, whereas the V and J calls and clone size are those reported in that table. Of roughly 590,000 clones detected, about 95% appear once; the ten largest clones hold 0.085% to 0.11%. J gave up 4 bases and V 5 bases, and 4 bases lay outside the gene matches. Looked up from germline, CDR1 is MDHEN and CDR2 is SYDVKM. The CDR3 length is 14 residues. This clone has only one observation.

The sequencing input was naive CD8+ T cells sorted from blood. The TCR was taken from a woman aged 30 to 39 in good health. This chain links TRBV28 with TRBJ2-5, with TRBD2 matching over 10 bases. CDR3 sequence reads: CASSAGTSVETQYF. CDR3 nucleotide sequence: TGTGCCAGCAGTGCCGGGACTAGCGTAGAGACCCAGTACTTC.